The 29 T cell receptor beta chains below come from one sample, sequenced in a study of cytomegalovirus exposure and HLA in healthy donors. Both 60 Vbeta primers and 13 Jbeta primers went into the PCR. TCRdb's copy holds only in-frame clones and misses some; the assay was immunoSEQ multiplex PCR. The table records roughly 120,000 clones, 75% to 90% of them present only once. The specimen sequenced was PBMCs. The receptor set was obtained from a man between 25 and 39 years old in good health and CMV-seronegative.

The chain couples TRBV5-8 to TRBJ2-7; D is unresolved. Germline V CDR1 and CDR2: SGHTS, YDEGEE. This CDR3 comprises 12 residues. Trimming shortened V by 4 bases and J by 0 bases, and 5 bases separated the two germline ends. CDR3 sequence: CASSLRSYEQYF. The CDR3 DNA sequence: TGTGCCAGCAGCCTTCGCTCCTACGAGCAGTACTTC.

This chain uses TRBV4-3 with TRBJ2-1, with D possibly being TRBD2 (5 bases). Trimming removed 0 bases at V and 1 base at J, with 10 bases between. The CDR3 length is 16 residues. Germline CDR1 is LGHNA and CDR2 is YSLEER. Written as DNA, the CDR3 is TGCGCCAGCAGCCAAGATAGGGCGGGTTCCTACAATGAGCAGTTCTTC. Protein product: CASSQDRAGSYNEQFF.

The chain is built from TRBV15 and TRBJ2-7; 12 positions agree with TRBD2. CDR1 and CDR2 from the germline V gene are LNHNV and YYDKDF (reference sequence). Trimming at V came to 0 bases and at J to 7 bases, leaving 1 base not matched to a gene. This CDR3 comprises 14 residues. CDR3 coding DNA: TGTGCCACCAGCAGAGAAGGACTAGCGGGGGAGCAGTACTTC. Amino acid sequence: CATSREGLAGEQYF. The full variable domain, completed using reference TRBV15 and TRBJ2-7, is DAMVIQNPRYQVTQFGKPVTLSCSQTLNHNVMYWYQQKSSQAPKLLFHYYDKDFNNEADTPDNFQSRRPNTSFCFLDIRSPGLGDTAMYLCATSREGLAGEQYFGPGTRLTVT.

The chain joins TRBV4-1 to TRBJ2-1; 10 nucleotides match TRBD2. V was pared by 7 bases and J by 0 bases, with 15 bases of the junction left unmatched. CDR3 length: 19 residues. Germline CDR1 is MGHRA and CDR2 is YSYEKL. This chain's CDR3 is CASTPLGAGGPSSYNEQFF. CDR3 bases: TGCGCCAGCACCCCTTTAGGAGCGGGAGGGCCCAGCTCCTACAATGAGCAGTTCTTC.

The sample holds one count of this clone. CDR3 sequence (DNA): TGTGCCAGCAGCTTAGGAGGTCCTTATGGCTACACCTTC. Translated, it gives CASSLGGPYGYTF. The rearrangement uses TRBV7-9 and TRBJ1-2; no definite D call. V lost 1 base to trimming and J lost 5 bases, with 8 bases between them. Per germline, CDR1 SEHNR and CDR2 FQNEAQ (reference sequence). This CDR3 has 13 amino acids.

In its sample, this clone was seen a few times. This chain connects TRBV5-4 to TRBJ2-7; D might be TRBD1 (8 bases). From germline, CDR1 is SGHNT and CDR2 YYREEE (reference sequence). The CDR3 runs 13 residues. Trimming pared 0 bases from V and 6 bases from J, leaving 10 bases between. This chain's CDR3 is CASSLDRGGEQYF. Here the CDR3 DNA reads TGTGCCAGCAGCTTGGACAGGGGGGGCGAGCAGTACTTC.

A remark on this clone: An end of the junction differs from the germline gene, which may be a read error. The CDR3 bases are TGTTCCAGCAGCTTAGGTTTCGGTTCGGGACAGGGGGCCTACGAGCAGTACTTC. It is translated as CSSSLGFGSGQGAYEQYF. The rearrangement links TRBV7-9 to TRBJ2-7; 11 bases fit TRBD1. Germline CDR1 is SEHNR and CDR2 is FQNEAQ (reference sequence). The CDR3 loop spans 18 amino acids. Looking up the rest from reference TRBV7-9 and TRBJ2-7 gives the full variable domain: DTGVSQNPRHKITKRGQNVTFRCDPISEHNRLYWYRQTLGQGPEFLTYFQNEAQLEKSRLLSDRFSAERPKGSFSTLEIQRTEQGDSAMYLCSSSLGFGSGQGAYEQYFGPGTRLTVT.

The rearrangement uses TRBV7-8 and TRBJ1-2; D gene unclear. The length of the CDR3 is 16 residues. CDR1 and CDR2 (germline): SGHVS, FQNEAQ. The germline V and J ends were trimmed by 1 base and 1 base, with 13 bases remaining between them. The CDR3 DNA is TGTGCCAGCAGCTTAGTCGGTAGCGAGCATAACTATGGCTACACCTTC. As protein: CASSLVGSEHNYGYTF. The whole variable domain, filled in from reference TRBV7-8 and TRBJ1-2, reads GAGVSQSPRYKVAKRGQDVALRCDPISGHVSLFWYQQALGQGPEFLTYFQNEAQLDKSGLPSDRFFAERPEGSVSTLKIQRTQQEDSAVYLCASSLVGSEHNYGYTFGSGTRLTVV.

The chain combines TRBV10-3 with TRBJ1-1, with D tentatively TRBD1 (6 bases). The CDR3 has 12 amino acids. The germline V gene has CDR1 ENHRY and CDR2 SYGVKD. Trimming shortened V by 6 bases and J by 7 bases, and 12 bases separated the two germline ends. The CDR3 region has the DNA TGTGCCATCAGCAGGGGTCCCAGTGAAGCTTTCTTT. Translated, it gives CAISRGPSEAFF.

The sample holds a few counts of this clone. The CDR3 nucleotides read TGTGCCAGCACTCCTGGACGAAGGGGGGGAACTAATGAAAAACTGTTTTTT. Translation gives CASTPGRRGGTNEKLFF. The chain joins TRBV7-9 to TRBJ1-4, with a possible D match to TRBD1 (6 bases). The CDR3 consists of 17 residues. Trimming took 7 bases from V and 1 from J, leaving 19 bases between them. Germline assignment: CDR1 SEHNR and CDR2 FQNEAQ (reference sequence). The whole variable domain, filled in from reference TRBV7-9 and TRBJ1-4, reads DTGVSQNPRHKITKRGQNVTFRCDPISEHNRLYWYRQTLGQGPEFLTYFQNEAQLEKSRLLSDRFSAERPKGSFSTLEIQRTEQGDSAMYLCASTPGRRGGTNEKLFFGSGTQLSVL.

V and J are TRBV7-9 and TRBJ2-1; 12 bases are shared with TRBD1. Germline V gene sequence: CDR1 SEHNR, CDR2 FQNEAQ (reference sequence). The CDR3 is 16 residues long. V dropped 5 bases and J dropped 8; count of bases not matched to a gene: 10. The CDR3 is CASSRGTGGSRYEQFF. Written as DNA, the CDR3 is TGTGCCAGCAGCCGTGGGACAGGGGGCTCACGATATGAGCAGTTCTTC.

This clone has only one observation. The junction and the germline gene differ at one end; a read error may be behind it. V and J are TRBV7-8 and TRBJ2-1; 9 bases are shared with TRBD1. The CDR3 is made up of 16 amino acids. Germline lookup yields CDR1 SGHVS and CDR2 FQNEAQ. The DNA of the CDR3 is TGTGCCAGCAGCTTAGCGCGACAGGGGGACTACGATGAGCAGTTCTTC. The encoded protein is CASSLARQGDYDEQFF.

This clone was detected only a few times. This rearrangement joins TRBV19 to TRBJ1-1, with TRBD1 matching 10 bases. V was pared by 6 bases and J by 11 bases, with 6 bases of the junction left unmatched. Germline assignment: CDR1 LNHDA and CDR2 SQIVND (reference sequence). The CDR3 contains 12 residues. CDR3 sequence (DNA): TGTGCCAGTAGGGGACAGGGGATACCTGCTTTCTTT. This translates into CASRGQGIPAFF.

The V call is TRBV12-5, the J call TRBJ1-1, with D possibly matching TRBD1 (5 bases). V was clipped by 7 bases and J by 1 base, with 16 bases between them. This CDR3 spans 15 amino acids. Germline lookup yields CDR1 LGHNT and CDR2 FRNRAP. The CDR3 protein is CASALARGGNTEAFF. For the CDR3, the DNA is TGTGCTAGTGCCCTCGCCCGGGGGGGGAACACTGAAGCTTTCTTT. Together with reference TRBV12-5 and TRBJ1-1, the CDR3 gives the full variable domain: DARVTQTPRHKVTEMGQEVTMRCQPILGHNTVFWYRQTMMQGLELLAYFRNRAPLDDSGMPKDRFSAEMPDATLATLKIQPSEPRDSAVYFCASALARGGNTEAFFGQGTRLTVV.

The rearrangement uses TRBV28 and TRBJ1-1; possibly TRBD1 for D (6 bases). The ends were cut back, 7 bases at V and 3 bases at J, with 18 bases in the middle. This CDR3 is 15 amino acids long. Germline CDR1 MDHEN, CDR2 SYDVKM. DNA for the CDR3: TGTGCCAGCACCATGGGGGCGAACGTCGACACTGAAGCTTTCTTT. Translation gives CASTMGANVDTEAFF.

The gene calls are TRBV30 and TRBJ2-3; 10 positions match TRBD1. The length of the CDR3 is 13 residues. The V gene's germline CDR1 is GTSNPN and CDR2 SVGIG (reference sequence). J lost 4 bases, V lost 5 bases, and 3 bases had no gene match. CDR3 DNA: TGTGCCTGGGGACAGGGGGTGTCAGATACGCAGTATTTT. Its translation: CAWGQGVSDTQYF. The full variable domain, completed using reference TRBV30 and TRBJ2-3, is SQTIHQWPATLVQPVGSPLSLECTVEGTSNPNLYWYRQAAGRGLQLLFYSVGIGQISSEVPQNLSASRPQDRQFILSSKKLLLSDSGFYLCAWGQGVSDTQYFGPGTRLTVL.

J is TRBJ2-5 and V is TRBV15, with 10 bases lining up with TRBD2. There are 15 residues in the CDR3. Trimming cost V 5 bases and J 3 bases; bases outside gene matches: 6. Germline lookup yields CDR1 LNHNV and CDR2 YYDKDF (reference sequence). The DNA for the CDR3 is TGTGCCACCAGCCGCGGACTAGCGGAAAAAGAGACCCAGTACTTC. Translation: CATSRGLAEKETQYF. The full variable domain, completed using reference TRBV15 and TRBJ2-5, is DAMVIQNPRYQVTQFGKPVTLSCSQTLNHNVMYWYQQKSSQAPKLLFHYYDKDFNNEADTPDNFQSRRPNTSFCFLDIRSPGLGDTAMYLCATSRGLAEKETQYFGPGTRLLVL.

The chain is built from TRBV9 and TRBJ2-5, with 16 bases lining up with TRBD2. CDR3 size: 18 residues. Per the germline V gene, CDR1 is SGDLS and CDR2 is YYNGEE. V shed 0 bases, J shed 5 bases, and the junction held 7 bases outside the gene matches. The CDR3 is CASSVGGLAGGTGETQYF. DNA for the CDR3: TGTGCCAGCAGCGTAGGGGGACTAGCGGGAGGGACAGGCGAGACCCAGTACTTC.

CDR3 DNA sequence: TGTGCCAGCAGTTTAAGTCCCGACAGGGGATCCGGCTACACCTTC. Protein product: CASSLSPDRGSGYTF. The chain couples TRBV28 to TRBJ1-2; 8 nucleotides agree with TRBD1. With V trimmed by 2 bases and J by 8 bases, 10 bases remained unmatched. Germline CDR1 MDHEN, CDR2 SYDVKM. The CDR3 is 15 amino acids.

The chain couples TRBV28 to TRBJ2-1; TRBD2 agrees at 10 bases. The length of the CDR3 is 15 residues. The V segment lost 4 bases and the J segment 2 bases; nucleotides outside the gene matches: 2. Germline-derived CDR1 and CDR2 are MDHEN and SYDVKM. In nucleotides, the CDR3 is TGTGCCAGCAGTTCCGGGACTAGCGCCTACAATGAGCAGTTCTTC. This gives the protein CASSSGTSAYNEQFF.

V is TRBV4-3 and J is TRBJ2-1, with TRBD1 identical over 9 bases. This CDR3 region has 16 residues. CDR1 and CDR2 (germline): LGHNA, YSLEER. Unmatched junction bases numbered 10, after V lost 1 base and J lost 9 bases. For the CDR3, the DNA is TGCGCCAGCAGCCAAGCTCCCGGGACAGGGCACTCTGAGCAGTTCTTC. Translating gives CASSQAPGTGHSEQFF.

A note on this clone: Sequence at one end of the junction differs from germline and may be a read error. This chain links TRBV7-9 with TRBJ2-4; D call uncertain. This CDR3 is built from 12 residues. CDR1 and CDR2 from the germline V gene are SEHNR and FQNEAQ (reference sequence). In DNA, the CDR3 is TGTTCCAGCAGCTTAGAACAAGACATTCAGTACTTC. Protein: CSSSLEQDIQYF.

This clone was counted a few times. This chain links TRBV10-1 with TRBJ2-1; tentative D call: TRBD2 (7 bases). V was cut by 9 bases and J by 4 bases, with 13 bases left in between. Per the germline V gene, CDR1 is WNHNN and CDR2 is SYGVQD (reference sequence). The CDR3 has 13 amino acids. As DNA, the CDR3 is TGCGCCAGTGCGGGGGCAAATTACAATGAGCAGTTCTTC. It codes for CASAGANYNEQFF.

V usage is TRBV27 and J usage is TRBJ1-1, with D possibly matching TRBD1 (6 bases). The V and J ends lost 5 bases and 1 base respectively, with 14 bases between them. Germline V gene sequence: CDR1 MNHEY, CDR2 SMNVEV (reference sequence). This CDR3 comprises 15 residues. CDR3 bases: TGTGCCAGCAGTAACGGGGACATGAGGAACACTGAAGCTTTCTTT. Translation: CASSNGDMRNTEAFF.

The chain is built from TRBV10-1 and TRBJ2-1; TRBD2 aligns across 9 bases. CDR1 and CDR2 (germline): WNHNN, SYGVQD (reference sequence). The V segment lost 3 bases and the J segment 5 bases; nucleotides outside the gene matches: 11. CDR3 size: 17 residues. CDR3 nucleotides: TGCGCCAGCAGTGACGGACTAGCGCGTGCCACGGACAATGAGCAGTTCTTC. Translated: CASSDGLARATDNEQFF.

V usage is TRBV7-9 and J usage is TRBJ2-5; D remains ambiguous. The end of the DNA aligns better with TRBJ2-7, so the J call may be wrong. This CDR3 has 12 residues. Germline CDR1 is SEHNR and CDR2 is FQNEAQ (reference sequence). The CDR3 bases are TGTGCCAGCAGCTTAAGCTTCCACGAGCAGTACTTC. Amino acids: CASSLSFHEQYF.

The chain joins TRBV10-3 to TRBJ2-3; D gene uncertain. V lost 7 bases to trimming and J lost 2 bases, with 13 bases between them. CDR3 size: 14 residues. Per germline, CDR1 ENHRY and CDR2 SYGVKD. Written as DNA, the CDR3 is TGTGCCATCAAGCCCCACGGTGACACAGATACGCAGTATTTT. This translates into CAIKPHGDTDTQYF.

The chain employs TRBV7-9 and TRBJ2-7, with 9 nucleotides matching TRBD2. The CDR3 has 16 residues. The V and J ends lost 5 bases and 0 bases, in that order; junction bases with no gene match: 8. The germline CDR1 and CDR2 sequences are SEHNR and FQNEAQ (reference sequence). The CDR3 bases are TGTGCCAGCAGCCCCCAAGGGACTAGCTCCTCCTACGAGCAGTACTTC. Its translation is CASSPQGTSSSYEQYF.

CDR3: CAISDTSVDNEQFF. In DNA form, the CDR3 reads TGTGCCATCAGTGATACTAGCGTGGACAATGAGCAGTTCTTC. V usage is TRBV10-3 and J usage is TRBJ2-1; 7 bases agree with TRBD2. CDR1 is ENHRY and CDR2 is SYGVKD in the germline V gene. V was pared by 3 bases and J by 5 bases, with 4 bases of the junction left unmatched. The CDR3 has 14 residues.